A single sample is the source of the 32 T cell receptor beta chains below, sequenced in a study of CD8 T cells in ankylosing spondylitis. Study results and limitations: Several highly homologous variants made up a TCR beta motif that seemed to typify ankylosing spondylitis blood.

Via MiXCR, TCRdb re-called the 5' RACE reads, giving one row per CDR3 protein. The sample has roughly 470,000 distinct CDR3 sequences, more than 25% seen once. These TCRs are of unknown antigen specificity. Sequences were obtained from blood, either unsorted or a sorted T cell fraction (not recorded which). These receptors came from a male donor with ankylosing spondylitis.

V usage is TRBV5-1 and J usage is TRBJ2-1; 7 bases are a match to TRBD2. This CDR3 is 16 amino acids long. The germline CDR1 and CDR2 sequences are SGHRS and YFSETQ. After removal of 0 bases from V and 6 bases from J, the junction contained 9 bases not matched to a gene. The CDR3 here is CASSLGRDYYSNEQFF. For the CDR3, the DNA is TGCGCCAGCAGCTTGGGACGGGACTATTATTCCAATGAGCAGTTCTTC.

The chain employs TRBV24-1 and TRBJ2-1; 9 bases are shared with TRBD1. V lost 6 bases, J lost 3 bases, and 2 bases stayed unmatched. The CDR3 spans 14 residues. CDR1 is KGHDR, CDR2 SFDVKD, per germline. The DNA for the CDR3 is TGTGCCACCAGTAGGGACAGGGTCTACAATGAGCAGTTCTTC. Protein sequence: CATSRDRVYNEQFF.

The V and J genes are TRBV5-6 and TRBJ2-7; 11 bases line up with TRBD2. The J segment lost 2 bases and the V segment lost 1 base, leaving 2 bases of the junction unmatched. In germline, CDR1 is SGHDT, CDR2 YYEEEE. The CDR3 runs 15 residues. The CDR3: CASSLLAGGAYEQYV. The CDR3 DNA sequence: TGTGCCAGCAGCTTGCTAGCGGGAGGTGCCTACGAGCAGTACGTC.

The CDR3 region is CASSTHRGGTNTGELFF. The DNA for the CDR3 is TGTGCCAGCAGCACTCACCGAGGCGGTACGAACACCGGGGAGCTGTTTTTT. This rearrangement joins TRBV28 to TRBJ2-2; D is uncertain. Trimming took 6 bases from V and 0 from J, leaving 17 bases between them. Germline V gene lookup returns CDR1 MDHEN and CDR2 SYDVKM. The CDR3 runs to 17 residues.

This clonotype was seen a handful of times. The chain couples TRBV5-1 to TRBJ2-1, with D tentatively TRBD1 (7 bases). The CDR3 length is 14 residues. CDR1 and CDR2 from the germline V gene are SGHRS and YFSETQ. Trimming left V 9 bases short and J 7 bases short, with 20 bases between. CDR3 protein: CATSRGGTDNEQFF. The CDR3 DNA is TGCGCCACCTCCCGGGGCGGGACAGATAATGAGCAGTTCTTC.

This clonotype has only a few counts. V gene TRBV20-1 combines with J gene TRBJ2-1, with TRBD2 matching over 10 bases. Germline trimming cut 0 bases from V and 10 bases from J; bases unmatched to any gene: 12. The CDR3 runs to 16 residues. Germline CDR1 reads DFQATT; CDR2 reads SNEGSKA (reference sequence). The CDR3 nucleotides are TGCAGTGCTAGAGATCCTCCTAGCGGGAGCTTAGGGGAGCAGTTCTTC. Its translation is CSARDPPSGSLGEQFF.

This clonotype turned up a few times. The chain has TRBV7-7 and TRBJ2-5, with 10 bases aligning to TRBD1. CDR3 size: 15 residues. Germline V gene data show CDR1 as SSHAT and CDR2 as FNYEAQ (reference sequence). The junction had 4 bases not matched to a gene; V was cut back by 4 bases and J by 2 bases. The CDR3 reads CASSSGTGEQETQYF. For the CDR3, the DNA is TGTGCCAGCAGCTCCGGGACAGGGGAGCAAGAGACCCAGTACTTC.

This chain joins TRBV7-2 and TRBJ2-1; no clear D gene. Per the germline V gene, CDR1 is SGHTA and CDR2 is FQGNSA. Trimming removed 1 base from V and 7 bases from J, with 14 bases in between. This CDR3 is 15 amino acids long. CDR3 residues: CASSLVVYQTNEQFF. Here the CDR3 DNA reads TGTGCCAGCAGCTTAGTGGTCTACCAAACAAATGAGCAGTTCTTC.

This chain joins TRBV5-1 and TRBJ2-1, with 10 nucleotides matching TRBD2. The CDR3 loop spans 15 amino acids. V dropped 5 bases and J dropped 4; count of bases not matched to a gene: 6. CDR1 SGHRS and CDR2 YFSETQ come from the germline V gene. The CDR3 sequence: CASRLRTSGYNEQFF. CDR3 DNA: TGCGCCAGCAGATTGAGGACTAGCGGTTACAATGAGCAGTTCTTC. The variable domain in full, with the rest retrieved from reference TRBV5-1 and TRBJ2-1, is KAGVTQTPRYLIKTRGQQVTLSCSPISGHRSVSWYQQTPGQGLQFLFEYFSETQRNKGNFPGRFSGRQFSNSRSEMNVSTLELGDSALYLCASRLRTSGYNEQFFGPGTRLTVL.

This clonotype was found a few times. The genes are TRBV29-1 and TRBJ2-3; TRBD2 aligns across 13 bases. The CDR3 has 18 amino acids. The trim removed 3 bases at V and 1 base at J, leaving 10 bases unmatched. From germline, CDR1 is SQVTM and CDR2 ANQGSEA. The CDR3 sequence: CSVETSGRPPFRTDTQYF. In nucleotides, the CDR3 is TGCAGCGTTGAGACTAGCGGGAGGCCCCCTTTTCGCACAGATACGCAGTATTTT.

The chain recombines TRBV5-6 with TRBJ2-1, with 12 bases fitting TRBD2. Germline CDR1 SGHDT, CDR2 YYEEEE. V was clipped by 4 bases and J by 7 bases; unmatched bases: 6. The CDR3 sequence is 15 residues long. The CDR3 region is CASSPLAGGDNEQFF. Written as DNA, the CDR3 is TGTGCCAGCAGCCCCCTAGCGGGAGGGGATAATGAGCAGTTCTTC.

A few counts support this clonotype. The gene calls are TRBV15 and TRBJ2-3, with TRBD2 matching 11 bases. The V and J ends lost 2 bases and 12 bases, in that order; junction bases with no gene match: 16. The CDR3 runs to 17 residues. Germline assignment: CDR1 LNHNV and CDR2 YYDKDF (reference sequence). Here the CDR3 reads CATSRIPPGLAEFLQYF. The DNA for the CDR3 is TGTGCCACCAGCAGAATTCCCCCGGGACTAGCGGAATTCCTTCAGTATTTT.

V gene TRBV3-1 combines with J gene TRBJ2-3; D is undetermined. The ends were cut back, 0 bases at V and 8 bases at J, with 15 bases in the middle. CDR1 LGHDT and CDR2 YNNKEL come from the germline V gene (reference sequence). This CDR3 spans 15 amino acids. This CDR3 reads CASSQDQVDSRTQYF. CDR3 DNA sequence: TGTGCCAGCAGCCAAGATCAAGTCGACTCCCGTACGCAGTATTTT.

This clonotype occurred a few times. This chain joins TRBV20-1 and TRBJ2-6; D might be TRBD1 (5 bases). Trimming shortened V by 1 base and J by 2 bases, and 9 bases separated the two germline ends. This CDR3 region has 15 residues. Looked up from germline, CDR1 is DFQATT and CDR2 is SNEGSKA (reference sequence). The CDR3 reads CSARVRQTGANVLTF. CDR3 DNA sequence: TGCAGTGCTAGAGTAAGACAGACTGGGGCCAACGTCCTGACTTTC.

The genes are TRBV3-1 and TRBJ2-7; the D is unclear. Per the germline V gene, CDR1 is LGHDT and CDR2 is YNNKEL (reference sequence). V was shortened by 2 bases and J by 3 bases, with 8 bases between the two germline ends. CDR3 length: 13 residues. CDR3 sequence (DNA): TGTGCCAGCAGCCAACTGCCTGGCTACGAGCAGTACGTC. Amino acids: CASSQLPGYEQYV.

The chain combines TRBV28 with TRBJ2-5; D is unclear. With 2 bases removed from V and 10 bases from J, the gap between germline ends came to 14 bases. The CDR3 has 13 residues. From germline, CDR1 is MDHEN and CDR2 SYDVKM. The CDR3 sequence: CASSLPGFPGQYF. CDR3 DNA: TGTGCCAGCAGTTTACCAGGATTTCCCGGCCAGTACTTC. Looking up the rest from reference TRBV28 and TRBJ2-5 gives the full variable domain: DVKVTQSSRYLVKRTGEKVFLECVQDMDHENMFWYRQDPGLGLRLIYFSYDVKMKEKGDIPEGYSVSREKKERFSLILESASTNQTSMYLCASSLPGFPGQYFGPGTRLLVL.

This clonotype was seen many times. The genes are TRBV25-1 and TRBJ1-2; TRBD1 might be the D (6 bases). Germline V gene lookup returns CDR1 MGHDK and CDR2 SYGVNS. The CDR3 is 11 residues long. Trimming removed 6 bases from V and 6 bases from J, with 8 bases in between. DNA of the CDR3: TGTGCCAGCAGAGGGGGGGATGGCTACACCTTC. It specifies CASRGGDGYTF.

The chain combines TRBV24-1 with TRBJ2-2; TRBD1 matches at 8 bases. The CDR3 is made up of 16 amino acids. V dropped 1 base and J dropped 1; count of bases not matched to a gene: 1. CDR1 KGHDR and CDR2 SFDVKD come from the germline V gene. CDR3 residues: CATSDFGQGNTGELFF. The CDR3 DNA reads TGTGCCACCAGTGATTTCGGACAGGGGAACACCGGGGAGCTGTTTTTT.

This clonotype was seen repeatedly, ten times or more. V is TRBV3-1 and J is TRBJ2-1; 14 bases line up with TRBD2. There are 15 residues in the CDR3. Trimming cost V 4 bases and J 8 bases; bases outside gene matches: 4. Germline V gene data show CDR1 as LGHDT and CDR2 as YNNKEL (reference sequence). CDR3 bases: TGTGCCAGCAGCCTGGGACTAGCGGGAGCCTATGAGCAGTTCTTC. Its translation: CASSLGLAGAYEQFF.

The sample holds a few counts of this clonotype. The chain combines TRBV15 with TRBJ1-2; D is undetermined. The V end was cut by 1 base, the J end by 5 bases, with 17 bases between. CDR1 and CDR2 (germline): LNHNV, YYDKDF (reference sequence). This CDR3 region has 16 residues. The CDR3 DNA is TGTGCCACCAGCAGAGTCCCCAAGGACCAAGTTTATGGCTACACCTTC. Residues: CATSRVPKDQVYGYTF.

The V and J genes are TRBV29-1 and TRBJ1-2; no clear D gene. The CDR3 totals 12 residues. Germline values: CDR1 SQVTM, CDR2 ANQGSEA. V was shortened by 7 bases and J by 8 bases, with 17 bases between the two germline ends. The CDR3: CSARRSSGGYTF. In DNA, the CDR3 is TGCAGCGCCCGCCGATCCAGCGGGGGCTACACCTTC.

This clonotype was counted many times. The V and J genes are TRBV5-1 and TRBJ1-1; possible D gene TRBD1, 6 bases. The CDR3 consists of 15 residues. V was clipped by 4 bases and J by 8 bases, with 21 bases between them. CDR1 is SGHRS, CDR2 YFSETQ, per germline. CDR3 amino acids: CASSQIGTQGREAFF. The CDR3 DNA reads TGCGCCAGCAGCCAAATTGGGACACAGGGTAGAGAAGCTTTCTTT.

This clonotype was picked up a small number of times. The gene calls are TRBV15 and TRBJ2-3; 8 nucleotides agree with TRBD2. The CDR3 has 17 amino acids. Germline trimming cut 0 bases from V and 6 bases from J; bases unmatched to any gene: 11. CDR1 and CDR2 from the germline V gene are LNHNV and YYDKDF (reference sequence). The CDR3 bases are TGTGCCACCAGCAGAGAACTACCGGGACTAGTAGCCGATACGCAGTATTTT. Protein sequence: CATSRELPGLVADTQYF. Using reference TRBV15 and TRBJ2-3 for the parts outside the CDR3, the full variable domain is DAMVIQNPRYQVTQFGKPVTLSCSQTLNHNVMYWYQQKSSQAPKLLFHYYDKDFNNEADTPDNFQSRRPNTSFCFLDIRSPGLGDTAMYLCATSRELPGLVADTQYFGPGTRLTVL.

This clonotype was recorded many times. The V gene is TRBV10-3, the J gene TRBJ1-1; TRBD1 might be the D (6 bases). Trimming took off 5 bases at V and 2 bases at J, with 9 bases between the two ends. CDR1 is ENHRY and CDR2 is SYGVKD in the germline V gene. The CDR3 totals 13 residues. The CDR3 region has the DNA TGTGCCATCAGTAGGACAGAAAACACTGAAGCTTTCTTT. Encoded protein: CAISRTENTEAFF.

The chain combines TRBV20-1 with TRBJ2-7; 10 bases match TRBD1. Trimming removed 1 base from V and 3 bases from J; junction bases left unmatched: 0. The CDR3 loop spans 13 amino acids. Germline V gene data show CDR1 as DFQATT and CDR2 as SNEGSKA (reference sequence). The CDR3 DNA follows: TGCAGTGCTAGAGGGACAGGGGGCTACGAGCAGTACGTC. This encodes CSARGTGGYEQYV.

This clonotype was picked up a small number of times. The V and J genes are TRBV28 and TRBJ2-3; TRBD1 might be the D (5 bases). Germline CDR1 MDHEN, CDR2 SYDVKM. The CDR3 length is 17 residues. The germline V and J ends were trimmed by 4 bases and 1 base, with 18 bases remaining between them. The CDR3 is CASSSWGILGGTDTQYF. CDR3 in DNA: TGTGCCAGCAGTTCCTGGGGCATACTTGGGGGCACAGATACGCAGTATTTT.

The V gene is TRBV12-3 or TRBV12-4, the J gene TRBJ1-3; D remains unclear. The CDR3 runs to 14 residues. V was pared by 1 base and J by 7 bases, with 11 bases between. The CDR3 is CASSLELMANTIYF. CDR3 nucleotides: TGTGCCAGCAGTTTAGAATTGATGGCGAACACCATATATTTT.

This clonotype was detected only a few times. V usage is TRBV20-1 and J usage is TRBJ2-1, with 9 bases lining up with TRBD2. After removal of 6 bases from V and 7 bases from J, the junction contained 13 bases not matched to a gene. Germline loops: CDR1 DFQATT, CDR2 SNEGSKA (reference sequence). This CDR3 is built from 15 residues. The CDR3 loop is CSAARTSDRLNEQFF. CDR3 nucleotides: TGCAGTGCCGCGCGGACTAGCGACCGCTTAAATGAGCAGTTCTTC.

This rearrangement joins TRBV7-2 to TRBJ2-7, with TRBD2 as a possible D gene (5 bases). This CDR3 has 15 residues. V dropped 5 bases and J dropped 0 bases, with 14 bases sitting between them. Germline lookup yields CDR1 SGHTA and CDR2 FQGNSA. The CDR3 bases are TGTGCCAGCAGCCAAATCCTAGCTCGCTCCTACGAGCAGTACTTC. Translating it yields CASSQILARSYEQYF. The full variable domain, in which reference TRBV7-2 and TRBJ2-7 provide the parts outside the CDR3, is GAGVSQSPSNKVTEKGKDVELRCDPISGHTALYWYRQSLGQGLEFLIYFQGNSAPDKSGLPSDRFSAERTGGSVSTLTIQRTQQEDSAVYLCASSQILARSYEQYFGPGTRLTVT.

The CDR3 loop is CASSLMSGELFF. The CDR3, as DNA: TGTGCCAGCAGCCTCATGTCCGGGGAGCTGTTTTTT. The rearrangement joins TRBV3-1 to TRBJ2-2; D unclear. The length of the CDR3 is 12 residues. With 4 bases removed from V and 6 bases from J, the gap between germline ends came to 6 bases. The germline V gene has CDR1 LGHDT and CDR2 YNNKEL (reference sequence).

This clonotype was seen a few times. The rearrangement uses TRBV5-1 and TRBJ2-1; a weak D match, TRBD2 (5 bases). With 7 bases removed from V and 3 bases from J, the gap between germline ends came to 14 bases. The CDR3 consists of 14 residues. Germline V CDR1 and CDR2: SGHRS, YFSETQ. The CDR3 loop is CASSLELNYNEQFF. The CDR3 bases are TGCGCCAGCTCACTAGAACTAAACTACAATGAGCAGTTCTTC.

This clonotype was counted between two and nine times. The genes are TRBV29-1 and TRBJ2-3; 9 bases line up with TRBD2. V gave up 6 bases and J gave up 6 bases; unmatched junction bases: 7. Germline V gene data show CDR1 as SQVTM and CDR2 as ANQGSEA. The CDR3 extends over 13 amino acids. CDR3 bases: TGCAGCGTCGCGGCGGGAGGGGGGGATACGCAGTATTTT. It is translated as CSVAAGGGDTQYF.